One and the same sample provided the 15 T cell receptor beta chains below, sequenced in a study of CD8+CD57+ T cells in acquired aplastic anemia (dated by TCRdb to the late 2010s). Instrument on record: Illumina HiSeq 2000. TCR beta VDJ combination and CDR3 sequence profiling used genomic DNA as the template. The raw public reads went through TCRdb reprocessing: fastp at Q25, MiXCR clone calling, in-frame beta chains kept. Rows are unified per CDR3 protein, each entry keeping the most common DNA and genes. Here the sample has around 400,000 distinct CDR3 sequences; 65% to 80% occur a single time. The top ten clonotypes cover approximately 4% of the sample. The sequencing input was sorted CD4+, CD8+, or CD8+CD57+ T cells (not recorded which) from PBMCs. The receptors stem from a human donor in good health, serving as a control.

About this clonotype: Without the conserved terminal phenylalanine or tryptophan, this CDR3 likely stems from a read error. The DNA is left out, because the CDR3 cannot be placed on it with certainty; the CDR3 is given as TCRdb lists it. V is TRBV7-2 and J is TRBJ2-5; the table names TRBD1, a call not compared with the DNA. Germline V gene data show CDR1 as SGHTA and CDR2 as FQGNSA. The CDR3 length is 13 residues, termini included. Here the CDR3 reads CASSAGQAKVTEA.

Details on this clonotype: The junction does not match germline at one end; this may be a read error. The chain couples TRBV2 to TRBJ1-5; D may be TRBD1 (5 bases). The CDR3 contains 15 residues. Germline CDR1 SNHLY, CDR2 FYNNEI. In DNA form, the CDR3 reads TGTGCCACCAGTATAGCGGGGGGTAGCAAAGAGCCCCAGCATTTT. Residues: CATSIAGGSKEPQHF.

In its sample, this clonotype was seen many times. J is TRBJ2-7 and V is TRBV20-1; 9 nucleotides agree with TRBD1. The V gene end was trimmed by 4 bases and the J gene end by 2 bases; junction bases not matched to a gene: 9. The length of the CDR3 is 15 residues. In germline, CDR1 is DFQATT, CDR2 SNEGSKA (reference sequence). The CDR3 nucleotides read TGCAGTGCTACCCTAGGACAGGGGAACCCCTACGAGCAGTACTTC. This encodes CSATLGQGNPYEQYF.

The chain has TRBV20-1 and TRBJ2-6, with 8 bases identical to TRBD1. In germline, CDR1 is DFQATT, CDR2 SNEGSKA (reference sequence). This CDR3 comprises 16 residues. The junction had 9 bases not matched to a gene; V was cut back by 6 bases and J by 2 bases. This CDR3 reads CSASGGAQTGANVLTF. DNA for the CDR3: TGCAGTGCGTCAGGGGGCGCACAGACTGGGGCCAACGTCCTGACTTTC.

This chain joins TRBV7-9 and TRBJ1-5; maybe TRBD1 (5 bases). V lost 6 bases and J 15 bases, leaving 27 bases between the germline ends. CDR3 length: 15 amino acids. Germline V gives CDR1 SEHNR, CDR2 FQNEAQ (reference sequence). CDR3 sequence: CASSALGGCTQPLHF. The CDR3, as DNA: TGTGCCAGCAGTGCGTTGGGGGGGTGCACTCAACCCTTGCATTTT. The variable domain in full, with the rest retrieved from reference TRBV7-9 and TRBJ1-5, is DTGVSQNPRHKITKRGQNVTFRCDPISEHNRLYWYRQTLGQGPEFLTYFQNEAQLEKSRLLSDRFSAERPKGSFSTLEIQRTEQGDSAMYLCASSALGGCTQPLHFGDGTRLSIL.

The chain has TRBV9 and TRBJ2-6; D may be TRBD2 (6 bases). Trimming shortened V by 5 bases and J by 17 bases, and 26 bases separated the two germline ends. The CDR3 spans 15 residues. The germline V gene encodes CDR1 SGDLS and CDR2 YYNGEE. In DNA, the CDR3 is TGTGCCAGCAGTGGAGGGACGGGCTCTGGCAACACCATGACTTTC. Encoded protein: CASSGGTGSGNTMTF.

The chain has TRBV12-3 or TRBV12-4 and TRBJ2-1, with 7 bases that match TRBD2. Trimming took 3 bases from V and 4 from J; bases not matched to a gene: 3. The CDR3 is made up of 14 amino acids. This CDR3 reads CASSLGGNYNEQFF. CDR3 DNA sequence: TGTGCCAGCAGTTTGGGGGGGAATTACAATGAGCAGTTCTTC.

The chain recombines TRBV20-1 with TRBJ1-1, with 7 bases aligning to TRBD1. Germline V gene lookup returns CDR1 DFQATT and CDR2 SNEGSKA (reference sequence). This CDR3 region has 16 residues. The V gene end was trimmed by 2 bases and the J gene end by 1 base; junction bases not matched to a gene: 10. The DNA of the CDR3 is TGCAGTGCTAGAATGGGTCAGGGGGGAAGGAACACTGAAGCTTTCTTT. It codes for CSARMGQGGRNTEAFF.

Here the CDR3 DNA reads TGCAGTGCTAGTGGGGCGGGAGGCTACACCTTC. Translation gives CSASGAGGYTF. V and J are TRBV20-1 and TRBJ1-2; TRBD1 might be the D (5 bases). The V and J ends lost 3 bases and 8 bases respectively, with 10 bases between them. The CDR3 is 11 residues long. Germline V gives CDR1 DFQATT, CDR2 SNEGSKA (reference sequence).

At least ten counts were recorded for this clonotype. The chain couples TRBV7-3 to TRBJ1-1; 9 nucleotides line up with TRBD1. CDR3 size: 14 residues. The ends lost 1 base at V and 8 bases at J; junction bases unmatched: 5. Per germline, CDR1 SGHTA and CDR2 FQGTGA. In DNA form, the CDR3 reads TGTGCCAGCAGCTTAAGAGGGGACAGGGCCGAAGCTTTCTTT. This translates into CASSLRGDRAEAFF.

V usage is TRBV7-2 and J usage is TRBJ2-1; 9 bases match TRBD2. CDR1 and CDR2 (germline): SGHTA, FQGNSA. V lost 7 bases to trimming and J lost 10 bases; unmatched junction nucleotides: 14. The CDR3 covers 15 residues. The CDR3 DNA follows: TGTGCCAGCAACCCGGCTAGCGGGATCGCGTACGAGCAGTTCTTC. This gives the protein CASNPASGIAYEQFF.

The V call is TRBV24-1, the J call TRBJ2-6, with 7 bases that match TRBD2. The length of the CDR3 is 17 residues. The germline gives CDR1 KGHDR, CDR2 SFDVKD. J lost 0 bases, V lost 6 bases, and 7 bases had no gene match. CDR3 sequence (DNA): TGTGCCACCAGTCGTGGGGGGGATTTCTCTGGGGCCAACGTCCTGACTTTC. This encodes CATSRGGDFSGANVLTF.

The J gene is TRBJ1-2, the V gene TRBV20-1; TRBD1 might be the D (5 bases). The V gene's germline CDR1 is DFQATT and CDR2 SNEGSKA (reference sequence). Between the trimmed V and J ends, which lost 3 bases and 6 bases, there was a span of 17 bases. This CDR3 region has 14 residues. This chain's CDR3 is CSARLRHRNHGYTF. Written as DNA, the CDR3 is TGCAGTGCTAGGCTTCGGCACAGGAACCATGGCTACACCTTC.

The chain uses TRBV25-1 and TRBJ1-2; possible D gene TRBD1, 5 bases. The CDR3 length is 16 residues. V was shortened by 1 base and J by 10 bases, with 22 bases between the two germline ends. Germline V lookup: CDR1 MGHDK, CDR2 SYGVNS. DNA of the CDR3: TGTGCCAGCAGTGAATCGCGTGGGTGGAGGGGTAACGACTACACCTTC. It codes for CASSESRGWRGNDYTF.

This clonotype was seen once. The chain links TRBV2 to TRBJ1-2; TRBD1 agrees at 8 bases. The CDR3 runs to 17 residues. Germline V gene sequence: CDR1 SNHLY, CDR2 FYNNEI. After removal of 2 bases from V and 2 bases from J, the junction contained 10 bases not matched to a gene. The CDR3 sequence is CASSEFVGQGWNYGYTF. The CDR3 coding sequence is TGTGCCAGCAGTGAATTCGTAGGACAGGGATGGAACTATGGCTACACCTTC.